This is a list of T cell receptor beta chains from one sample in a study of T cell changes during pregnancy in multiple sclerosis. Some clones are missing from TCRdb's copy, which holds only in-frame ones; the method was immunoSEQ multiplex PCR. The sample carries tens of thousands of clones, 90% recorded once. This material consisted of CD4+ T cells from peripheral blood mononuclear cells, taken before pregnancy. These receptors were obtained from a female donor with multiple sclerosis, enrolled in a pregnancy study. Each CDR3 is given without its conserved first and last residue. The size entry is marked missing in some rows and otherwise reads once, few, many or a size class.

j_gene	v_gene	abundance	CDR3aa
TRBJ1-2	TRBV6-5	once	ASSYSGGLGYGYT
TRBJ2-2	TRBV5-4	NA	ASSLLAGGPGGELF
TRBJ1-2	TRBV29-1	NA	SVDAGVDGYT
TRBJ2-3	TRBV15	NA	ATSGLSDTQY
TRBJ1-5	TRBV9	NA	ASSVHLAQFQPQH
TRBJ1-1	TRBV19	NA	ASSRALEAF
TRBJ2-5	TRBV19	NA	ASSPGLAGQETQY
TRBJ1-2	TRBV5-4	NA	ASSLPGRHGYT
TRBJ2-1	TRBV5-4	NA	ASYLREDNEQF
TRBJ1-2	TRBV9	NA	ASSPDGFRVPVPYGYT
TRBJ2-2	TRBV5-1	NA	ASSLGQGAGELF
TRBJ2-3	TRBV2	NA	ASNVGVLGTDTQY
TRBJ2-2	TRBV7-7	NA	ASSLAGGPTGELF
TRBJ1-5	TRBV5-1	NA	ASSPGQSNQPQH
TRBJ1-1	TRBV5-1	NA	ASSFSGGMTEAF
TRBJ2-2	TRBV27	NA	ASSLNGQGHTGELF